The rows below give T cell receptor beta chains drawn from one sample of a study of tumor-infiltrating lymphocytes in oesophageal squamous cell carcinoma. MiXCR, run by TCRdb on the PCR reads, gives a single entry per CDR3 protein. The sample contains fewer than 18,000 distinct CDR3 sequences, about half of which appear only once. Sequencing was carried out using esophageal tumor tissue. The receptors come from a male donor with esophageal squamous cell carcinoma. The CDR3 runs from the conserved cysteine through the conserved F or W.

CDR3aa: CASSSSGSSYNSPLHF
j_gene: TRBJ1-6
v_gene: TRBV5-1

CDR3aa: CASSPLNLGVHEQFF
j_gene: .
v_gene: TRBV7-9

CDR3aa: CASSLVNSQETQYF
j_gene: TRBJ2-5
v_gene: TRBV7-9

CDR3aa: CATSEPDRGLSGANVLTF
j_gene: TRBJ2-6
v_gene: TRBV24-1

CDR3aa: CASSPDTFRDEQYF
j_gene: .
v_gene: TRBV12-3/TRBV12-4

CDR3aa: CASSLNGRQETQYF
j_gene: .
v_gene: TRBV7-2

CDR3aa: CASSLQNTGELYF
j_gene: TRBJ2-1
v_gene: TRBV7-2

CDR3aa: CASTASASDEQYF
j_gene: TRBJ2-7
v_gene: TRBV5-6

CDR3aa: CASRSGSISTDTQYF
j_gene: TRBJ2-3
v_gene: TRBV6-6

CDR3aa: CASSRQGPGASNEQYF
j_gene: .
v_gene: TRBV7-6

CDR3aa: CASSFTGATEAFF
j_gene: TRBJ1-1
v_gene: TRBV7-8

CDR3aa: CASSRGTDVFNYGYTF
j_gene: TRBJ1-2
v_gene: TRBV28

CDR3aa: CASSYISSGRNDEQFF
j_gene: TRBJ2-1
v_gene: TRBV11-3

CDR3aa: CASSPWTSGGVRAKNIQYF
j_gene: TRBJ2-4
v_gene: TRBV28

CDR3aa: CASSLVAGVGVDTQYF
j_gene: TRBJ2-3
v_gene: TRBV11-2

CDR3aa: CASSALARSPNTGELFF
j_gene: TRBJ2-2
v_gene: TRBV27

CDR3aa: CASSPQGSGELFF
j_gene: TRBJ2-2
v_gene: TRBV7-2

CDR3aa: CASSLSPKQGRETQYF
j_gene: .
v_gene: TRBV7-2

CDR3aa: CASSRTSGIESYNEQFF
j_gene: .
v_gene: TRBV27

CDR3aa: CASSLDPGRNTGELFF
j_gene: .
v_gene: TRBV7-2

CDR3aa: CASSLLRTGEETQYF
j_gene: TRBJ2-5
v_gene: TRBV11-2

CDR3aa: CASSFRQQETQYF
j_gene: TRBJ2-5
v_gene: TRBV7-9

CDR3aa: CASSSLTRNEQYF
j_gene: .
v_gene: TRBV7-2

CDR3aa: CASSSQTAGGPGEQYF
j_gene: .
v_gene: TRBV7-8

CDR3aa: CASSFGGQSQHF
j_gene: TRBJ1-5
v_gene: TRBV7-2

CDR3aa: CASRFKGTSRDEQFF
j_gene: .
v_gene: TRBV6-1

CDR3aa: CSASSLAGGPAKNIQYF
j_gene: .
v_gene: TRBV20-1

CDR3aa: CASSLDRAYYGYTF
j_gene: .
v_gene: TRBV7-2

CDR3aa: CASSFSPINEQYF
j_gene: .
v_gene: TRBV27

CDR3aa: CASSTGVGANVLTF
j_gene: TRBJ2-6
v_gene: TRBV6-4

CDR3aa: CASSLAPTDTQYF
j_gene: TRBJ2-3
v_gene: TRBV5-4

CDR3aa: CASSAPHRGYNEQFF
j_gene: TRBJ2-1
v_gene: TRBV12-3/TRBV12-4

CDR3aa: CASSLGQGNYGYTF
j_gene: TRBJ1-2
v_gene: TRBV7-8

CDR3aa: CASSRGQVHEQFF
j_gene: TRBJ2-1
v_gene: TRBV3-1

CDR3aa: CATSDSTTAYNEQFF
j_gene: .
v_gene: TRBV24-1

CDR3aa: CASSWTSGGRSYNEQFF
j_gene: TRBJ2-1
v_gene: TRBV5-8

CDR3aa: CASTVDSSDQPQHF
j_gene: TRBJ1-5
v_gene: TRBV6-1

CDR3aa: CASSGEERTEAFF
j_gene: TRBJ1-1
v_gene: TRBV2

CDR3aa: CASGPGAGGQLEQYF
j_gene: TRBJ2-7
v_gene: TRBV7-2

CDR3aa: CASSLGTSGRDYNEQFF
j_gene: TRBJ2-1
v_gene: TRBV11-2

CDR3aa: CASSPGDSGSPLHF
j_gene: TRBJ2-4
v_gene: TRBV5-5

CDR3aa: CASRRTLAGSTDTQYF
j_gene: TRBJ2-3
v_gene: TRBV12-3/TRBV12-4

CDR3aa: CASSPSPTNEKLFF
j_gene: TRBJ1-4
v_gene: TRBV18

CDR3aa: CASSSLGVEETQYF
j_gene: TRBJ2-5
v_gene: TRBV7-6

CDR3aa: CASSLDRTSGSYEQYF
j_gene: .
v_gene: TRBV7-2

CDR3aa: CASSEDGWTGNYGYTF
j_gene: TRBJ1-2
v_gene: TRBV6-1

CDR3aa: CASSPTSGANVLTF
j_gene: TRBJ2-6
v_gene: TRBV6-6

CDR3aa: CASRVNRVEQYF
j_gene: TRBJ2-7
v_gene: TRBV2

CDR3aa: CASSSYRAGANVLTF
j_gene: TRBJ2-6
v_gene: TRBV7-3

CDR3aa: CASRAGTGVMDTEAFF
j_gene: TRBJ1-1
v_gene: TRBV5-8

CDR3aa: CASRLPRVAGDTQYF
j_gene: TRBJ2-3
v_gene: TRBV7-2

CDR3aa: CASSLGPPSYNEQFF
j_gene: TRBJ2-1
v_gene: TRBV7-2

CDR3aa: CASSLEDYNEQFF
j_gene: .
v_gene: TRBV7-9